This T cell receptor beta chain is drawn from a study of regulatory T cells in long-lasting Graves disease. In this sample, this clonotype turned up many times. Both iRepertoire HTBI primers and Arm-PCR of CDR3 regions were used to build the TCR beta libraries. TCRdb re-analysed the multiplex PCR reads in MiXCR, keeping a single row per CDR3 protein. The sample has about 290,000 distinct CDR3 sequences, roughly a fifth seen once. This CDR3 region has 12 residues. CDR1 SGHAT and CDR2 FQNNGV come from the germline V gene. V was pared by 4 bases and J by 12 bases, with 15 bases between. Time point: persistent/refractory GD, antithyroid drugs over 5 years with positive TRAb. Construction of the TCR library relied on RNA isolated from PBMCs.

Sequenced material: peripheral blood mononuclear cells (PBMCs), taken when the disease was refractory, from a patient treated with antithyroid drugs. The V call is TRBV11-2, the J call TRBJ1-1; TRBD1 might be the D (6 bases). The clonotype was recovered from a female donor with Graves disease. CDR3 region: CASSSPQGVSFF. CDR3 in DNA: TGTGCCAGCAGCTCCCCACAGGGTGTGTCTTTCTTT.